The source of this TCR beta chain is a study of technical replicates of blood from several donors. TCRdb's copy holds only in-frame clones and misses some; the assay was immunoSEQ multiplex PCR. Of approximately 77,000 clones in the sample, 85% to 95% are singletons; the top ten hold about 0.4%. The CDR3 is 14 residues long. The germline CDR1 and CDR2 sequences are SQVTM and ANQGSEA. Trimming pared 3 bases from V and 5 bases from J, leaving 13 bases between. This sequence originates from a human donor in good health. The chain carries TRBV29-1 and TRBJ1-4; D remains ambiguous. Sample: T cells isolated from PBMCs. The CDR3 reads CSVDEAGLNEKLFF. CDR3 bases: TGCAGCGTTGACGAAGCGGGTTTGAATGAAAAACTGTTTTTT.